This T cell receptor beta chain emerged from a study of OX40 agonist ivuxolimab in advanced cancers. In the study overall: Patients took ivuxolimab, an agonistic anti-OX40 (CD134) antibody. Participants, 65% to 85% male, averaged around 60 years of age, ranging from about 20 to 79.

Measured with immunoSEQ multiplex PCR; TCRdb has only the in-frame clones, and not every one. The repertoire has 65,000 to 80,000 clones, about 89% of them found once; the top ten carry roughly 14%. This CDR3 has 13 residues. Germline V gene data show CDR1 as MNHEY and CDR2 as SVGAGI. Losses at the gene ends were 4 bases for V and 9 bases for J; bases not matched to a gene: 7. J is TRBJ1-1 and V is TRBV6-5, with 8 bases fitting TRBD1. Source: CD4+ or CD8+ T cells sorted from blood, taken in a trial of the OX40 agonist ivuxolimab. This sequence originates from an adult with an advanced solid tumor such as melanoma, head and neck, liver or kidney cancer. This chain's CDR3 is CASSWQGAKKAFF. For the CDR3, the DNA is TGTGCCAGCAGTTGGCAGGGGGCAAAGAAAGCTTTCTTT.